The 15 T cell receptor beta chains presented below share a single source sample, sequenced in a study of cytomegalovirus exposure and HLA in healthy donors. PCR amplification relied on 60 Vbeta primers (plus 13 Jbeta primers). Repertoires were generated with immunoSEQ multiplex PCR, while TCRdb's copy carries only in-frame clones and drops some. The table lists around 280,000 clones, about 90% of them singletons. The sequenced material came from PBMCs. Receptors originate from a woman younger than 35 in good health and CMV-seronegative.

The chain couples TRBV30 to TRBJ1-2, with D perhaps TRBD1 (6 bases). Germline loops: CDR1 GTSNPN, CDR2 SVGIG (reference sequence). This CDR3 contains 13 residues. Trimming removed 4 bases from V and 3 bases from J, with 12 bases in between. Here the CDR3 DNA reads TGTGCCTGGACCGACAGGCCGTACTATGGCTACACCTTC. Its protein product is CAWTDRPYYGYTF.

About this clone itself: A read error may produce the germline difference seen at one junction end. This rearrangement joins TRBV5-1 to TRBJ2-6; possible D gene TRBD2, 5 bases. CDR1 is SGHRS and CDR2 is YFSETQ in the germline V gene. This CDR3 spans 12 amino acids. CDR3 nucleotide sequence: TGCGCCAGCAGCCACGGGGACAACGTCCTGACTTTC. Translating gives CASSHGDNVLTF. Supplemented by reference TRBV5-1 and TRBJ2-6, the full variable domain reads KAGVTQTPRYLIKTRGQQVTLSCSPISGHRSVSWYQQTPGQGLQFLFEYFSETQRNKGNFPGRFSGRQFSNSRSEMNVSTLELGDSALYLCASSHGDNVLTFGAGSRLTVL.

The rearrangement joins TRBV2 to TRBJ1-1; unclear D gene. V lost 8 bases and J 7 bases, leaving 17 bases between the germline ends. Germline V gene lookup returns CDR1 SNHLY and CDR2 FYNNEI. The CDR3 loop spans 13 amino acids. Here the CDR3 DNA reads TGTGCCAGCGGGCTCCAGAAGAGCCATGAAGCTTTCTTT. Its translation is CASGLQKSHEAFF. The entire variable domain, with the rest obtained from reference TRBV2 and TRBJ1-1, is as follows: EPEVTQTPSHQVTQMGQEVILRCVPISNHLYFYWYRQILGQKVEFLVSFYNNEISEKSEIFDDQFSVERPDGSNFTLKIRSTKLEDSAMYFCASGLQKSHEAFFGQGTRLTVV.

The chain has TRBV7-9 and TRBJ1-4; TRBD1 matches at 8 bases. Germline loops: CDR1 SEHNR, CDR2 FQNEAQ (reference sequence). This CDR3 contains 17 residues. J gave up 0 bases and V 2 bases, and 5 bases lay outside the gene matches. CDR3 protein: CASSLIGTGATNEKLFF. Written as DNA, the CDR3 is TGTGCCAGCAGCTTAATCGGGACAGGCGCAACTAATGAAAAACTGTTTTTT.

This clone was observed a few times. The DNA for the CDR3 is TGTGCCAGCAGCTTCGCCTACGAGCAGTACTTC. Translating gives CASSFAYEQYF. This chain connects TRBV11-2 to TRBJ2-7; D unresolved. There are 11 residues in the CDR3. Germline values: CDR1 SGHAT, CDR2 FQNNGV. V was cut by 3 bases and J by 2 bases, with 2 bases left in between.

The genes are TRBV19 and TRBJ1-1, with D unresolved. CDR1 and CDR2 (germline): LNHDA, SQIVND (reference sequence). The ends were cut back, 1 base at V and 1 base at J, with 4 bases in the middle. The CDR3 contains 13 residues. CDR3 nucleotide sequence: TGTGCCAGTAGTATAGCAGAGAACACTGAAGCTTTCTTT. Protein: CASSIAENTEAFF.

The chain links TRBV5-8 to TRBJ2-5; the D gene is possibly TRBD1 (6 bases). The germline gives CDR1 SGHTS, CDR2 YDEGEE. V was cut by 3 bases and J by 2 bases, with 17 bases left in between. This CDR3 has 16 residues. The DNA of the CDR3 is TGTGCCAGCAGCTCCCCAACCATAGACAGGCAAGAGACCCAGTACTTC. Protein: CASSSPTIDRQETQYF.

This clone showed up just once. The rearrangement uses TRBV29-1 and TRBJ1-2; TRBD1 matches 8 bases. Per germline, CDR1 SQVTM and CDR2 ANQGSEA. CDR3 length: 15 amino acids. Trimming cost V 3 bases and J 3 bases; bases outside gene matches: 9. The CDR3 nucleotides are TGCAGCGTTGAGGGCAGGGGGCCCCCAGACTATGGCTACACCTTC. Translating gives CSVEGRGPPDYGYTF.

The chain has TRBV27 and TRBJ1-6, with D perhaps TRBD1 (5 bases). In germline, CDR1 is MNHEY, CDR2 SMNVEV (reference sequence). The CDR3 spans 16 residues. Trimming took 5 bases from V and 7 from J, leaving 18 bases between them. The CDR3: CASSEPPGPTNSPLHF. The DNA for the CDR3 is TGTGCCAGCAGTGAGCCCCCAGGGCCGACCAATTCACCCCTCCACTTT.

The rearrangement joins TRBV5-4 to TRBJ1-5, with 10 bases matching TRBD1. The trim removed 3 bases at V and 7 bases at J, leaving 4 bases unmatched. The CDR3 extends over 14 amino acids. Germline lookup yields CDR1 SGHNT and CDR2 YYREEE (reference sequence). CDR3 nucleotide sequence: TGTGCCAGCAGCTCCGGGACAGGGGAACAGCCCCAGCATTTT. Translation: CASSSGTGEQPQHF.

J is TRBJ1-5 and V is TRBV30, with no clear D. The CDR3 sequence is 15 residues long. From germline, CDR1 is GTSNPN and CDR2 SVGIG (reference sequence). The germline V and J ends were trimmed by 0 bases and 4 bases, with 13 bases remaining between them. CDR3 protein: CAWSVYSGVNQPQHF. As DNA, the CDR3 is TGTGCCTGGAGTGTGTATTCCGGGGTGAATCAGCCCCAGCATTTT.

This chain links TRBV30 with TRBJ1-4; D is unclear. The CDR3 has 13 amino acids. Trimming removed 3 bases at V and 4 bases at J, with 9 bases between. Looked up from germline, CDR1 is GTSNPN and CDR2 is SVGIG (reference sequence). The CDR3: CAWSRDYNEKLFF. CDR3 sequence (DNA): TGTGCCTGGAGCCGGGATTATAATGAAAAACTGTTTTTT.

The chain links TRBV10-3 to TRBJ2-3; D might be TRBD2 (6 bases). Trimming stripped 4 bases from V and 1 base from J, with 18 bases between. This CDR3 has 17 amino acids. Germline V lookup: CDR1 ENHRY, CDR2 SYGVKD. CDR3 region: CAISVSSPGGGTDTQYF. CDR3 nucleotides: TGTGCCATCAGTGTAAGTTCCCCCGGAGGGGGCACAGATACGCAGTATTTT.

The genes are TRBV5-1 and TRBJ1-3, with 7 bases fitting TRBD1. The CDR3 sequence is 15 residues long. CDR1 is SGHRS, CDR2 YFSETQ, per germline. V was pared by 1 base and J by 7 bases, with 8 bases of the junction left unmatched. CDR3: CASSLTGVMGNTIYF. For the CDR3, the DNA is TGCGCCAGCAGCTTGACAGGGGTCATGGGGAACACCATATATTTT.

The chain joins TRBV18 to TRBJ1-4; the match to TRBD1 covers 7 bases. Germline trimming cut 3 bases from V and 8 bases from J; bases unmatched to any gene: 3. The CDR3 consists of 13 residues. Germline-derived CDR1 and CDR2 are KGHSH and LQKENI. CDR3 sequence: CASSPGTEEKLFF. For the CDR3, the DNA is TGTGCCAGCTCACCGGGGACAGAGGAAAAACTGTTTTTT.